One sample yielded the 18 T cell receptor beta chains listed below, sequenced in a study of CD8 T cells in ankylosing spondylitis. Study results and limitations: A motif in TCR beta, a set of fewer than ten highly homologous variants, appeared characteristic of ankylosing spondylitis blood.

No cognate antigen is known for these TCRs. TCRdb used MiXCR to reprocess the 5' RACE reads, holding one entry per CDR3 protein. The data hold approximately 540,000 distinct CDR3 sequences, with 9.5% to 15% observed a single time. Source material: blood, either unsorted or a sorted T cell fraction (not recorded which). Receptors originate from a male donor with ankylosing spondylitis.

This clonotype was picked up a small number of times. The chain uses TRBV24-1 and TRBJ2-1, with D possibly TRBD1 on 5 matching bases. The CDR3 covers 16 residues. Germline CDR1 is KGHDR and CDR2 is SFDVKD. The V end lost 4 bases, the J end lost 4 bases, and 16 bases lay between the germline ends. The CDR3 sequence: CATSDPRVGLYNEQFF. CDR3 coding DNA: TGTGCCACCAGTGACCCCAGGGTGGGTCTTTACAATGAGCAGTTCTTC.

This clonotype has a count of ten or more. The V gene is TRBV5-1, the J gene TRBJ2-3; 16 nucleotides agree with TRBD2. The V gene's germline CDR1 is SGHRS and CDR2 YFSETQ. Trimming cost V 4 bases and J 8 bases; bases outside gene matches: 7. There are 16 residues in the CDR3. The DNA of the CDR3 is TGCGCCAGCAGCGATCCGGGACTAGCGGGAGGGACTACGCAGTATTTT. It translates to CASSDPGLAGGTTQYF. The entire variable domain, with the rest obtained from reference TRBV5-1 and TRBJ2-3, is as follows: KAGVTQTPRYLIKTRGQQVTLSCSPISGHRSVSWYQQTPGQGLQFLFEYFSETQRNKGNFPGRFSGRQFSNSRSEMNVSTLELGDSALYLCASSDPGLAGGTTQYFGPGTRLTVL.

The table lists this clonotype with a few counts. The rearrangement uses TRBV5-1 and TRBJ1-1; D remains ambiguous. The ends were cut back, 0 bases at V and 4 bases at J, with 13 bases in the middle. Germline lookup yields CDR1 SGHRS and CDR2 YFSETQ. This CDR3 spans 15 amino acids. This CDR3 reads CASSLAARITTEAFF. Here the CDR3 DNA reads TGCGCCAGCAGCTTGGCCGCCAGAATCACCACTGAAGCTTTCTTT.

The chain couples TRBV6-4 to TRBJ2-1; 11 bases agree with TRBD2. J lost 8 bases, V lost 5 bases, and 11 bases had no gene match. Germline V lookup: CDR1 MRHNA, CDR2 SNTAGT. This CDR3 has 16 amino acids. This CDR3 is CASSPALAGVLHEQFF. CDR3 bases: TGTGCCAGCAGTCCCGCACTAGCGGGAGTCTTGCATGAGCAGTTCTTC.

The chain recombines TRBV28 with TRBJ2-5; 7 positions match TRBD2. Germline CDR1 reads MDHEN; CDR2 reads SYDVKM. With V trimmed by 2 bases and J by 4 bases, 10 bases remained unmatched. The CDR3 is 16 residues long. The CDR3 nucleotides read TGTGCCAGCAGTTTAGGCGCCGGGAGGCAGATAGAGACCCAGTACTTC. Translation: CASSLGAGRQIETQYF.

This clonotype was seen at least ten times. The chain uses TRBV12-3 or TRBV12-4 and TRBJ1-3; D gene unclear. The CDR3 spans 14 residues. V gave up 2 bases and J gave up 0 bases, with 5 bases separating them. The CDR3 coding sequence is TGTGCCAGCAGTTTAAAGGGCTCTGGAAACACCATATATTTT. Translation gives CASSLKGSGNTIYF.

This clonotype has just a few counts. CDR3 amino acids: CASSGPQGGFTGELFF. The DNA of the CDR3 is TGTGCCAGCAGTGGGCCCCAGGGCGGTTTCACCGGGGAGCTGTTTTTT. V is TRBV2 and J is TRBJ2-2; tentative D call: TRBD1 (5 bases). The CDR3 extends over 16 amino acids. Germline-derived CDR1 and CDR2 are SNHLY and FYNNEI. V was pared by 4 bases and J by 4 bases, with 16 bases between.

This clonotype was counted many times. Relative to the germline gene, one junction end is altered; a read error may explain this. The chain is built from TRBV5-1 and TRBJ2-2, with TRBD2 matching over 8 bases. The CDR3 runs 13 residues. CDR1 and CDR2 from the germline V gene are SGHRS and YFSETQ. DNA of the CDR3: TGTGCCAGCAGCGGGGGGAACACCGGGGAGCTGTTTTTT. This encodes CASSGGNTGELFF.

This clonotype was seen a handful of times. V is TRBV15 and J is TRBJ1-5; D remains ambiguous. Between the trimmed V and J ends, which lost 3 bases and 3 bases, there was a span of 12 bases. The CDR3 is made up of 15 amino acids. Germline-derived CDR1 and CDR2 are LNHNV and YYDKDF (reference sequence). DNA of the CDR3: TGTGCCACCAGCAGGGACGGACGGGACAATCAGCCCCAGCATTTT. Translated: CATSRDGRDNQPQHF.

The chain couples TRBV5-1 to TRBJ2-2; D might be TRBD1 or TRBD2, each matching 5 bases. CDR1 SGHRS and CDR2 YFSETQ come from the germline V gene. The V and J ends lost 4 bases and 2 bases respectively, with 18 bases between them. This CDR3 contains 17 residues. CDR3 sequence (DNA): TGCGCCAGCAGCCCGGTGGGACGGGCCATAAACACCGGGGAGCTGTTTTTT. It codes for CASSPVGRAINTGELFF.

There are many counts of this clonotype. This chain connects TRBV20-1 to TRBJ2-1; 8 bases align to TRBD1. Germline V gene lookup returns CDR1 DFQATT and CDR2 SNEGSKA (reference sequence). V dropped 6 bases and J dropped 5; count of bases not matched to a gene: 9. The CDR3 covers 14 residues. The CDR3 region is CSARDRRGHNEQFF. CDR3 nucleotides: TGCAGTGCAAGGGACAGGCGAGGCCACAATGAGCAGTTCTTC.

The rearrangement links TRBV18 to TRBJ2-1, with D possibly TRBD1 on 6 matching bases. CDR3 size: 12 residues. Germline V gene sequence: CDR1 KGHSH, CDR2 LQKENI. V shed 0 bases and J shed 11 bases, with 8 bases lying between them. CDR3 protein: CASSPPDRKQFF. The CDR3 bases are TGTGCCAGCTCACCACCTGACAGGAAGCAGTTCTTC.

This clonotype has a count of ten or more. The chain couples TRBV5-1 to TRBJ2-1; TRBD2 matches 14 bases. CDR1 and CDR2 from the germline V gene are SGHRS and YFSETQ. The V and J ends lost 0 bases and 12 bases, in that order; junction bases with no gene match: 2. The CDR3 spans 14 residues. Here the CDR3 DNA reads TGCGCCAGCAGCTTGGCCGGGACTAGCGGGAGGCAGTTCTTC. Translation: CASSLAGTSGRQFF. Full variable domain (missing parts from reference TRBV5-1 and TRBJ2-1): KAGVTQTPRYLIKTRGQQVTLSCSPISGHRSVSWYQQTPGQGLQFLFEYFSETQRNKGNFPGRFSGRQFSNSRSEMNVSTLELGDSALYLCASSLAGTSGRQFFGPGTRLTVL.

The V gene is TRBV25-1, the J gene TRBJ1-2, with 8 bases identical to TRBD1. Trimming cost V 3 bases and J 7 bases; bases outside gene matches: 13. The CDR3 covers 16 residues. The germline V gene encodes CDR1 MGHDK and CDR2 SYGVNS. CDR3 in DNA: TGTGCCAGCAGTGACCCAGGGGGCCAGGGGGCACGTGGCTACACCTTC. This gives the protein CASSDPGGQGARGYTF.

This clonotype was detected only a few times. The chain has TRBV5-1 and TRBJ2-3, with 12 nucleotides matching TRBD2. Germline loops: CDR1 SGHRS, CDR2 YFSETQ. The ends lost 3 bases at V and 2 bases at J; junction bases unmatched: 4. The CDR3 has 16 amino acids. CDR3 nucleotides: TGCGCCAGCAGCTGGACTAGCGGGGACTACACAGATACGCAGTATTTT. Translation: CASSWTSGDYTDTQYF.

The V call is TRBV6-2 or TRBV6-3, the J call TRBJ2-5, with 8 bases identical to TRBD2. Trimming at V came to 6 bases and at J to 4 bases, leaving 16 bases not matched to a gene. This CDR3 contains 17 residues. Germline lookup yields CDR1 MNHEY and CDR2 SVGEGT. The CDR3 is CASRPGLDLSKVETQYF. The CDR3 region has the DNA TGTGCCAGCAGACCGGGACTAGACCTAAGTAAGGTAGAGACCCAGTACTTC.

In this sample, this clonotype turned up a few times. This chain uses TRBV21-1 with TRBJ2-7; the table's D call, TRBD1, was not checked against the DNA. TRBV21-1 is tagged as a pseudogene. The CDR3 extends over 15 amino acids. The CDR3 coding sequence is TGTGCCAGCAGCAGGGGCCGGGACCGCCTCCACGAGCAGTACGTC. Amino acid sequence: CASSRGRDRLHEQYV.

The chain employs TRBV4-1 and TRBJ2-3; the D gene could be TRBD1 or TRBD2 (5 bases each). Germline assignment: CDR1 MGHRA and CDR2 YSYEKL. The CDR3 contains 14 residues. Trimming stripped 0 bases from V and 1 base from J, with 5 bases between. DNA of the CDR3: TGCGCCAGCAGCCAAGAGGGGGGCACAGATACGCAGTATTTT. Residues: CASSQEGGTDTQYF.